The present TCR beta chain was sequenced within a study of T-cell memory formation after mild COVID-19. Study in general: Largely donor-specific TCR clusters were found.

The CDR3 loop spans 13 amino acids. Germline values: CDR1 MDHEN, CDR2 SYDVKM. This clonotype has a handful of counts. Its cognate antigen is unknown. Whole-study findings and limits: SARS-CoV-2 specificity was not confirmed for second-wave clones peaking on day 37. Clones which contracted sat mainly in CM and EM if CD4+, and in EMRA if CD8+.

Constant-segment primers served in 5'RACE that generated TCR alpha and TCR beta cDNA libraries bearing sample barcodes and UMIs. TCRdb re-called the 5' RACE reads with MiXCR, one entry per CDR3 protein. The profile shows around 310,000 distinct CDR3 sequences, 15% of them singletons. The clonotype comes from a man between 18 and 35 years old who had mild COVID-19 (a few samples of this study predate the infection). Cell type and time point are not known. The V gene is TRBV28, the J gene TRBJ2-3; D is unresolved. What was sequenced was PBMCs or a T cell subset sorted from them (not recorded which). The CDR3 protein is CGVRRSSTDTQYF. The CDR3 DNA is TGTGGCGTCCGTCGGTCTAGCACAGATACGCAGTATTTT.